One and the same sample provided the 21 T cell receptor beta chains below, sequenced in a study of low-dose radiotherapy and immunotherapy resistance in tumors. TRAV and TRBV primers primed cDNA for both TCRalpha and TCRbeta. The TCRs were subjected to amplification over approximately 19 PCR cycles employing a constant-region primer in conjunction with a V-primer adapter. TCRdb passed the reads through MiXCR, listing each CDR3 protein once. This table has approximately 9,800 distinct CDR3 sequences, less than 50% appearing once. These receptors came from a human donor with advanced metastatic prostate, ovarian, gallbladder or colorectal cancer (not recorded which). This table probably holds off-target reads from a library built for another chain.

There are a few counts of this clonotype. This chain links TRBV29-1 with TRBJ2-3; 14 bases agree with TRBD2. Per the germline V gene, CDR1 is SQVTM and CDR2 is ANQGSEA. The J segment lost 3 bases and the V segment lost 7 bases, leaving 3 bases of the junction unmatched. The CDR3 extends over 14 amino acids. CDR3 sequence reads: CSAGLAGGTDTQYF. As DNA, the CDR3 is TGCAGCGCCGGACTAGCGGGGGGTACAGATACGCAGTATTTT.

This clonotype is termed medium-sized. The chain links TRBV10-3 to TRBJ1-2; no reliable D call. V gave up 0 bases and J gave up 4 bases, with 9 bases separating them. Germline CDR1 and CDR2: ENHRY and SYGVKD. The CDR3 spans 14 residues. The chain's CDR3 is CAISESGGIYGYTF. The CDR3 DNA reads TGTGCCATCAGTGAGTCCGGAGGGATCTATGGCTACACCTTC.

The CDR3 loop is CASSQVIGVYEQYF. CDR3 bases: TGTGCCAGCAGCCAAGTTATCGGAGTCTACGAGCAGTACTTC. This chain joins TRBV3-1 and TRBJ2-7; D ambiguous. Germline CDR1 reads LGHDT; CDR2 reads YNNKEL (reference sequence). V was pared by 1 base and J by 3 bases, with 10 bases between. The CDR3 contains 14 residues.

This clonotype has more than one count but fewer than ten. The CDR3 DNA reads TGTGCCAGCAGCCTTTTAGGGGGGACAGAGGACAAGTACTTC. It yields the protein CASSLLGGTEDKYF. The chain uses TRBV11-2 and TRBJ2-7, with TRBD1 as a possible D gene (7 bases). The CDR3 loop spans 14 amino acids. The V gene lost 5 bases and the J gene lost 11 bases, with 22 bases spanning the gap. Per germline, CDR1 SGHAT and CDR2 FQNNGV.

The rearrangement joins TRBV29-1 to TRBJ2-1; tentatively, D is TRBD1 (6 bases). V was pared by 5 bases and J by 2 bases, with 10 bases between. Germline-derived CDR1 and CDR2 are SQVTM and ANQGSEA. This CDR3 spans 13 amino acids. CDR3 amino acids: CSVQGLTYNEQFF. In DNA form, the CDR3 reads TGCAGCGTTCAGGGGTTAACCTACAATGAGCAGTTCTTC.

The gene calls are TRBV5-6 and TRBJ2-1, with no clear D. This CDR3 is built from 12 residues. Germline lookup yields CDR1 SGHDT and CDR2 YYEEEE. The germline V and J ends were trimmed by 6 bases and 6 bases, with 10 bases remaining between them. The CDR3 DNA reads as TGTGCCAGCACCACTTCGCTCAATGAGCAGTTCTTC. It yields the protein CASTTSLNEQFF.

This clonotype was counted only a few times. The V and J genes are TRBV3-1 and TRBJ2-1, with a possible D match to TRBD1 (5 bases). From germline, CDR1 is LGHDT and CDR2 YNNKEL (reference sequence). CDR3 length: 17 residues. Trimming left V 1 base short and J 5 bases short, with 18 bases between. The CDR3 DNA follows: TGTGCCAGCAGCCAAGTACTCAGGTTAGGGGTTCACAATGAGCAGTTCTTC. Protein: CASSQVLRLGVHNEQFF.

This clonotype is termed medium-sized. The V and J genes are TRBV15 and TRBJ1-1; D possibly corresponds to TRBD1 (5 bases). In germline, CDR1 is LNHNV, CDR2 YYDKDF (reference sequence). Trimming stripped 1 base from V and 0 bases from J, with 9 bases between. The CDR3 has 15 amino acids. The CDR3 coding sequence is TGTGCCACCAGCAGAGGCTCGACAGTGAACACTGAAGCTTTCTTT. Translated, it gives CATSRGSTVNTEAFF. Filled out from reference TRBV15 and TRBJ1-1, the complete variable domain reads DAMVIQNPRYQVTQFGKPVTLSCSQTLNHNVMYWYQQKSSQAPKLLFHYYDKDFNNEADTPDNFQSRRPNTSFCFLDIRSPGLGDTAMYLCATSRGSTVNTEAFFGQGTRLTVV.

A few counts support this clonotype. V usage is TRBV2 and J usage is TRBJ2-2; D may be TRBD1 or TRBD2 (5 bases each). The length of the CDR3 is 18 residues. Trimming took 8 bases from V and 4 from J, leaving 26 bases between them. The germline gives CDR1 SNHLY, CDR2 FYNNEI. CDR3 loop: CASGEPDGLVGTTGELFF. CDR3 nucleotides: TGTGCCAGCGGGGAACCTGACGGATTGGTGGGGACCACCGGGGAGCTGTTTTTT.

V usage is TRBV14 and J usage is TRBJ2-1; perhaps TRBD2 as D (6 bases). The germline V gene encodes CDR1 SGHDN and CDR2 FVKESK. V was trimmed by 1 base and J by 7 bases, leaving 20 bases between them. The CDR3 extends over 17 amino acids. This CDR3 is CASSQGLGGMVLNEQFF. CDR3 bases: TGTGCCAGCAGCCAAGGGTTAGGCGGGATGGTCCTAAATGAGCAGTTCTTC.

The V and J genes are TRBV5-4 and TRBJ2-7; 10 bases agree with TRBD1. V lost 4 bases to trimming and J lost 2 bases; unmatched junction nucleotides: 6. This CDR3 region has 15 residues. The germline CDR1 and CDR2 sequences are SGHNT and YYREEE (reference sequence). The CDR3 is CASSPSGQGTYEQYF. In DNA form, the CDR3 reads TGTGCCAGCAGCCCATCGGGACAGGGGACCTACGAGCAGTACTTC.

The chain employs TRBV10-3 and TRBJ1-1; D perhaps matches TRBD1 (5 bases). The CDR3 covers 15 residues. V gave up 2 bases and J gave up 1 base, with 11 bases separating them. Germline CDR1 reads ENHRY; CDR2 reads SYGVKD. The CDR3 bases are TGTGCCATCAGTGAGCGAGACAGTGAGAACACTGAAGCTTTCTTT. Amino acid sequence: CAISERDSENTEAFF.

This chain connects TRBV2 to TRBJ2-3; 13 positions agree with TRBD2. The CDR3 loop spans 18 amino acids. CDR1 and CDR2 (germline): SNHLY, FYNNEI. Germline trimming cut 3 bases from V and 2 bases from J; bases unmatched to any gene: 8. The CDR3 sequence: CASSDATSGGRLTDTQYF. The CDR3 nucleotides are TGTGCCAGCAGTGACGCGACTAGCGGGGGGAGACTCACAGATACGCAGTATTTT.

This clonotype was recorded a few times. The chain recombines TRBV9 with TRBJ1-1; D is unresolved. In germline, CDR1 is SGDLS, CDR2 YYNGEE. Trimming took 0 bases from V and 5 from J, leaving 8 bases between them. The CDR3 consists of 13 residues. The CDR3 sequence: CASSVDGVTEAFF. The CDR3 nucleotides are TGTGCCAGCAGCGTAGACGGAGTAACTGAAGCTTTCTTT.

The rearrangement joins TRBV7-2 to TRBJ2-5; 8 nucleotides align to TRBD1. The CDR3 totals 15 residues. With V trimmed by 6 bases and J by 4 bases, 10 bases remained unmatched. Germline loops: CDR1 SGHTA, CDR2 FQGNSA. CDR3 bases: TGTGCCAGCAGAACACTCTCAGGGGGCTTAGAGACCCAGTACTTC. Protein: CASRTLSGGLETQYF. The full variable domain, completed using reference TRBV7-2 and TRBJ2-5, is GAGVSQSPSNKVTEKGKDVELRCDPISGHTALYWYRQSLGQGLEFLIYFQGNSAPDKSGLPSDRFSAERTGGSVSTLTIQRTQQEDSAVYLCASRTLSGGLETQYFGPGTRLLVL.

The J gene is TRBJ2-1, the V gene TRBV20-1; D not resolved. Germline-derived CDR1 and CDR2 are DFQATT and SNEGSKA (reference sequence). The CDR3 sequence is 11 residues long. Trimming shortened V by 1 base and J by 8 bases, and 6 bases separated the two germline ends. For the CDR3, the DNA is TGCAGTGCTAGAGGGATGGATGAGCAGTTCTTC. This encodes CSARGMDEQFF.

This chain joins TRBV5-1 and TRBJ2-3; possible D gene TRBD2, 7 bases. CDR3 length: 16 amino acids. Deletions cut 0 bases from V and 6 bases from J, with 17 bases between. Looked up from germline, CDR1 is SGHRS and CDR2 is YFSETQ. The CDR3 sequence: CASSLEVAGATDTQYF. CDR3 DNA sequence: TGCGCCAGCAGCTTGGAGGTCGCGGGGGCTACCGATACGCAGTATTTT.

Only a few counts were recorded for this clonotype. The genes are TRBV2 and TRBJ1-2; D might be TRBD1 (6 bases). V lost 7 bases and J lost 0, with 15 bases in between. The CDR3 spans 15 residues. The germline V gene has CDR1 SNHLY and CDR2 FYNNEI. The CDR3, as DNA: TGTGCCAGCATTCTATCAGGGGTAGCTAACTATGGCTACACCTTC. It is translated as CASILSGVANYGYTF.

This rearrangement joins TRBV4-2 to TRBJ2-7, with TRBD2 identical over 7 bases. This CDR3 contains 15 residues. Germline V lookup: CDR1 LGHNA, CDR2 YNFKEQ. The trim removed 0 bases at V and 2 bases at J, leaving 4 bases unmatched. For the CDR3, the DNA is TGTGCCAGCAGCCAAGATGTGCGGGAGCCCTACGAGCAGTACTTC. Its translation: CASSQDVREPYEQYF.

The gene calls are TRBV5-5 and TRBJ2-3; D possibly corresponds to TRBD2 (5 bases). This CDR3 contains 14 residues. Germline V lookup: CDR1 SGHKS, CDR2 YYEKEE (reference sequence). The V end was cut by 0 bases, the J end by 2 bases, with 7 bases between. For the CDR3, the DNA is TGTGCCAGCAGCTTGGAGGACTTCACAGATACGCAGTATTTT. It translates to CASSLEDFTDTQYF.

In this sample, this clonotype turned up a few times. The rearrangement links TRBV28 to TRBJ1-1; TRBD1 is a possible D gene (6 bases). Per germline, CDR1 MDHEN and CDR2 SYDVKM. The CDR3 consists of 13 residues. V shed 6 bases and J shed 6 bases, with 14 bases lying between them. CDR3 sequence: CASSPDRLAEAFF. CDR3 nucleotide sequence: TGTGCCAGCAGCCCCGACAGGTTAGCTGAAGCTTTCTTT.